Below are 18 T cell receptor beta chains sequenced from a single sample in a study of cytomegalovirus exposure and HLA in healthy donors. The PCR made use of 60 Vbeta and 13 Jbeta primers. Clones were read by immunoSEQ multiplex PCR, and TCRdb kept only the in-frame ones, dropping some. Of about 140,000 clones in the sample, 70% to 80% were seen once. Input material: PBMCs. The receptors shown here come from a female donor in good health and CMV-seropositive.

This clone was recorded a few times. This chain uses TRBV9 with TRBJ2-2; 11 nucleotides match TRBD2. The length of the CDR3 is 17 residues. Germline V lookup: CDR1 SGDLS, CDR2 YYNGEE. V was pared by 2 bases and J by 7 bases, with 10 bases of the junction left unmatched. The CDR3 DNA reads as TGTGCCAGCAGCGTCGGATTAGCGGGGGGGCATGGCGGGGAGCTGTTTTTT. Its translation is CASSVGLAGGHGGELFF.

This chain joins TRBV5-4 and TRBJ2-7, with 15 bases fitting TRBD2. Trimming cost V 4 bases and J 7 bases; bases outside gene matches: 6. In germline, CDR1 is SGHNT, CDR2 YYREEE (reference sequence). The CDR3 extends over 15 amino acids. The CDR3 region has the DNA TGTGCCAGCAGCCTGGGACTAGCGGGAGGTAGTGAGCAGTACTTC. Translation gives CASSLGLAGGSEQYF.

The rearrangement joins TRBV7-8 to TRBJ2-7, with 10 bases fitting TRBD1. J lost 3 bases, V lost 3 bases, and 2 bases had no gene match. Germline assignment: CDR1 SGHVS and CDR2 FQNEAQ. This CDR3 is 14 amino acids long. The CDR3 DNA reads TGTGCCAGCAGCTTCGGACAGGGGGTCTACGAGCAGTACTTC. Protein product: CASSFGQGVYEQYF.

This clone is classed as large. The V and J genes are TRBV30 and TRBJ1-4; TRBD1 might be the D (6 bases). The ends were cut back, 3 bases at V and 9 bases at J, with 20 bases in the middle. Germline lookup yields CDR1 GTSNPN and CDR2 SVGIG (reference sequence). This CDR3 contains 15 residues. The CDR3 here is CAWSDKGDVDKKLFF. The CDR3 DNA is TGTGCCTGGAGCGATAAGGGGGACGTGGATAAAAAACTGTTTTTT.

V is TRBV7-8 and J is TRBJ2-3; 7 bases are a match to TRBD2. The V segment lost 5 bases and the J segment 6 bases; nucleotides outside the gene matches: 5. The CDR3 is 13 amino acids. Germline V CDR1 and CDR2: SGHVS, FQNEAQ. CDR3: CASSGRGGDTQYF. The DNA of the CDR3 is TGTGCCAGCAGCGGGAGGGGCGGGGATACGCAGTATTTT.

The CDR3: CASSLEGSSYEQYF. As DNA, the CDR3 is TGTGCCAGCAGCTTAGAGGGGAGCTCCTACGAGCAGTACTTC. V gene TRBV11-2 combines with J gene TRBJ2-7; D is perhaps TRBD2 (5 bases). V lost 0 bases and J 0 bases, leaving 6 bases between the germline ends. Germline loops: CDR1 SGHAT, CDR2 FQNNGV. The CDR3 is 14 amino acids.

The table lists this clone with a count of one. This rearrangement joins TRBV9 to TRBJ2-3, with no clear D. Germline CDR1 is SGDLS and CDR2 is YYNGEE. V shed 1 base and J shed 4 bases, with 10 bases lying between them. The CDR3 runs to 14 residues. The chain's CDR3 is CASSVNEVSDTQYF. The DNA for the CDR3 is TGTGCCAGCAGCGTAAACGAGGTCTCAGATACGCAGTATTTT.

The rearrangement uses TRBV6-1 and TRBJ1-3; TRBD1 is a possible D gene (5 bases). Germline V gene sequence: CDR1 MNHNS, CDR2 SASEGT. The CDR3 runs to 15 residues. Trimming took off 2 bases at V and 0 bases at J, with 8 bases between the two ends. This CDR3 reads CASSERGGSGNTIYF. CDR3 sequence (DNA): TGTGCCAGCAGTGAACGGGGGGGCTCTGGAAACACCATATATTTT.

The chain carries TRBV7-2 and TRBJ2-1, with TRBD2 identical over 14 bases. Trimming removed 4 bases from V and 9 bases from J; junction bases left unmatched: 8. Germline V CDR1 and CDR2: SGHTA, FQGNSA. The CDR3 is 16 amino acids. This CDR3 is CASSSVGTSGSGEQFF. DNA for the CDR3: TGTGCCAGCAGCTCAGTAGGGACTAGCGGGAGTGGTGAGCAGTTCTTC.

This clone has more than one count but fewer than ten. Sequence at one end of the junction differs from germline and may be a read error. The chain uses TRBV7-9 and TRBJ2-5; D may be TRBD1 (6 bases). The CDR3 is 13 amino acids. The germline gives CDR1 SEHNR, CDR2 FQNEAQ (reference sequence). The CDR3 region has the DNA TGTTCCAGCAGGCCACAGGGTGGGGAGACCCAGTACTTC. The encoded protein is CSSRPQGGETQYF.

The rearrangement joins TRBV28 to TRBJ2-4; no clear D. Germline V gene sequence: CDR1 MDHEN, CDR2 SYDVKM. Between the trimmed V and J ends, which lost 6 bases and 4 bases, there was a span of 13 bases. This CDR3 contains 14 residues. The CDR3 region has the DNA TGTGCCAGCAGAGTACCAGGCGCTAAAAACATTCAGTACTTC. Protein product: CASRVPGAKNIQYF.

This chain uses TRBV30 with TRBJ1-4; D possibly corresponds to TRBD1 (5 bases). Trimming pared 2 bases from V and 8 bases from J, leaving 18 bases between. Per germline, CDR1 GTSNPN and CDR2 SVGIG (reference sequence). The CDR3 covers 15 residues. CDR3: CAWSYGARAGEKLFF. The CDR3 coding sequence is TGTGCCTGGAGTTACGGTGCCCGGGCAGGGGAAAAACTGTTTTTT.

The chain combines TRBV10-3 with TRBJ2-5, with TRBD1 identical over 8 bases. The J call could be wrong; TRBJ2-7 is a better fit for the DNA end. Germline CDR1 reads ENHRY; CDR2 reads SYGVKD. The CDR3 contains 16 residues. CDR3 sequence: CAISERRQGPAYEQYF. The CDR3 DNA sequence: TGTGCCATCAGTGAACGTAGACAGGGGCCAGCCTACGAGCAGTACTTC.

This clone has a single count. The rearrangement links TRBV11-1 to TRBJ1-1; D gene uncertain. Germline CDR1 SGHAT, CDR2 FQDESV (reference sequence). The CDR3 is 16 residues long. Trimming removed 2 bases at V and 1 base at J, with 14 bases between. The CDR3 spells CASSLPRRIWNTEAFF. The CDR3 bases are TGTGCCAGCAGCTTACCCCGGAGGATTTGGAACACTGAAGCTTTCTTT.

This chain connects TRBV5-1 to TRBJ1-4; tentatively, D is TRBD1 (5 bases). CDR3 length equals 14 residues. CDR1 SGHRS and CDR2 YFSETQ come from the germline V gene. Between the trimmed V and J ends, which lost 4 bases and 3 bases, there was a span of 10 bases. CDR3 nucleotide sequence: TGCGCCAGCAGCACGGACATTTCTAATGAAAAACTGTTTTTT. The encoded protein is CASSTDISNEKLFF.

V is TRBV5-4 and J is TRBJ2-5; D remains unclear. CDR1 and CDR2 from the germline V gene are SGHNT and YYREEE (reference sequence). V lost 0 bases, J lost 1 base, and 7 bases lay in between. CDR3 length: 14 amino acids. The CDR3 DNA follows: TGTGCCAGCAGCTTGGATGGGCCCCAAGAGACCCAGTACTTC. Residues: CASSLDGPQETQYF.

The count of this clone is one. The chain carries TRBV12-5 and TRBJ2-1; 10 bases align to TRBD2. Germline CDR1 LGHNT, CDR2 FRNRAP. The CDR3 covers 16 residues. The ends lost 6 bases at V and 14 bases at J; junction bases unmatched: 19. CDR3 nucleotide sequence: TGTGCTAGTGGGCGCCAAACTAGCGGGGTCGGCGGCCGGGAGTTCTTC. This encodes CASGRQTSGVGGREFF.

The CDR3 protein is CATRDRGLTDTQYF. Written as DNA, the CDR3 is TGTGCCACCAGGGACAGGGGGCTCACAGATACGCAGTATTTT. This chain uses TRBV6-4 with TRBJ2-3; 12 positions agree with TRBD1. The V gene's germline CDR1 is MRHNA and CDR2 SNTAGT. This CDR3 is built from 14 residues. Trimming removed 10 bases from V and 2 bases from J; junction bases left unmatched: 4.